A selection of T cell receptor beta chains follows, all from one sample in a study of blood T cell repertoires in COVID-19. Profiling relied on immunoSEQ multiplex PCR, and the TCRdb table lists in-frame clones only, not all of them. The sample has around 290,000 clones, around 87% seen once. Sequencing input: peripheral blood. The receptors stem from a woman aged 45 to 65 who had recovered from COVID-19. Both conserved end residues are part of each CDR3. The order of the fields is V gene, clone size, D gene, J gene, CDR3 protein, CDR3 DNA. A D gene is named only where the DNA matches it firmly. Expanded clones get a size class; other rows say once, few or many, or leave the size out.

v_gene: TRBV5-4; abundance: few; d_gene: -; j_gene: TRBJ2-7; CDR3aa: CASSPELGATYEQYF; CDR3nt: TGTGCCAGCAGCCCGGAGCTGGGGGCAACCTACGAGCAGTACTTC
v_gene: TRBV4-3; abundance: few; d_gene: -; j_gene: TRBJ1-1; CDR3aa: CASSYEGSNTEAFF; CDR3nt: TGCGCCAGCAGCTATGAGGGTTCGAACACTGAAGCTTTCTTT
v_gene: TRBV3-1/TRBV3-2; abundance: -; d_gene: -; j_gene: TRBJ1-1; CDR3aa: CASRNSYTEAFF; CDR3nt: TGTGCCAGCCGCAATAGTTACACTGAAGCTTTCTTT
v_gene: TRBV9; abundance: once; d_gene: -; j_gene: TRBJ2-3; CDR3aa: CASSVAWESSTDTQYF; CDR3nt: TGTGCCAGCAGCGTAGCGTGGGAGTCCAGCACAGATACGCAGTATTTT
v_gene: TRBV6-4; abundance: once; d_gene: -; j_gene: TRBJ1-6; CDR3aa: CASSDSAGNSPLHF; CDR3nt: TGTGCCAGCAGTGACTCGGCAGGGAATTCACCCCTCCACTTT
v_gene: TRBV5-1; abundance: -; d_gene: -; j_gene: TRBJ2-5; CDR3aa: CASRDKQETQYF; CDR3nt: TGCGCCAGCAGGGACAAACAAGAGACCCAGTACTTC
v_gene: TRBV3-1/TRBV3-2; abundance: -; d_gene: -; j_gene: TRBJ2-1; CDR3aa: CASSPGTSSHNEQFF; CDR3nt: TGTGCCAGCAGCCCCGGGACTTCTTCACACAATGAGCAGTTCTTC
v_gene: TRBV15; abundance: -; d_gene: TRBD2; j_gene: TRBJ2-1; CDR3aa: CATSRVGVAGGEQFF; CDR3nt: TGTGCCACCAGCAGAGTTGGGGTAGCGGGGGGGGAGCAGTTCTTC
v_gene: TRBV4-2; abundance: -; d_gene: TRBD1; j_gene: TRBJ1-2; CDR3aa: CASSQETGGNGYTF; CDR3nt: TGTGCCAGCAGCCAGGAAACAGGGGGTAATGGCTACACCTTC
v_gene: TRBV6-5; abundance: -; d_gene: -; j_gene: TRBJ1-1; CDR3aa: CASSPQPTGNTEAFF; CDR3nt: TGTGCCAGCAGTCCTCAGCCTACAGGGAACACTGAAGCTTTCTTT
v_gene: TRBV5-6; abundance: -; d_gene: -; j_gene: TRBJ2-5; CDR3aa: CASSPRLDPTGPQYF; CDR3nt: TGTGCCAGCAGCCCCCGACTAGACCCGACGGGACCCCAGTACTTC
v_gene: TRBV28; abundance: -; d_gene: -; j_gene: TRBJ2-7; CDR3aa: CASKTSYEQYF; CDR3nt: TGTGCCAGCAAAACCAGCTACGAGCAGTACTTC
v_gene: TRBV24-1; abundance: -; d_gene: -; j_gene: TRBJ2-3; CDR3aa: CATSSSDTQYF; CDR3nt: TGTGCCACCAGTTCCTCAGATACGCAGTATTTT
v_gene: TRBV18; abundance: few; d_gene: TRBD1; j_gene: TRBJ1-6; CDR3aa: CASSPETGVVSALHF; CDR3nt: TGTGCCAGCTCACCAGAAACAGGGGTTGTTTCAGCCCTCCACTTT
v_gene: TRBV2; abundance: -; d_gene: -; j_gene: TRBJ1-4; CDR3aa: CASRDGRATNEKLFF; CDR3nt: TGTGCCAGCAGGGATGGGAGGGCGACTAATGAAAAACTGTTTTTT